This T cell receptor (beta chain) was recovered during a study of blood T cell repertoires in COVID-19. Study background: Italy, Spain and the United States were the sources of the convalescent and acute COVID-19 samples. PBMCs, B-cell-depleted T cells, or T cells were the source of the cDNA or gDNA that made up the material.

Authors' processing steps: Reference gene primers were amplified, and this amplification served to estimate nucleated cell counts. The repertoire was sequenced with immunoSEQ multiplex PCR; TCRdb's copy has only in-frame clones and lacks some. Clone size and the V and J calls come from that table; the DNA yielded D and trimming. Among over 200,000 clones listed, around 84% were seen once. CDR3 length equals 14 residues. From germline, CDR1 is SGHTS and CDR2 YDEGEE. With 4 bases removed from V and 3 bases from J, the gap between germline ends came to 13 bases. The TCR sequence derives from a woman older than 75 with active or convalescent COVID-19. Specimen: peripheral blood. This sequence joins TRBV5-8 and TRBJ1-1; D call uncertain. The CDR3 DNA follows: TGTGCCAGCAGCGGGCGGGCACGGTACACTGAAGCTTTCTTT. Protein: CASSGRARYTEAFF.